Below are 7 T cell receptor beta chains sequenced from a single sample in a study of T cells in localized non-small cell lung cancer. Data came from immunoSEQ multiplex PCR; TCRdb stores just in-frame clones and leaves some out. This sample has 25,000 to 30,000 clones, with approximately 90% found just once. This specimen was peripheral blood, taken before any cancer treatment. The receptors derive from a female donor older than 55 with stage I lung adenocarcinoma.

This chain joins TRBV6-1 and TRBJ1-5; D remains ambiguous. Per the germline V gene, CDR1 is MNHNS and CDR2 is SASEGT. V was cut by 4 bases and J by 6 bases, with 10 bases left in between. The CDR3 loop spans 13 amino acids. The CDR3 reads CASSGDWAQPQHF. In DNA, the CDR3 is TGTGCCAGCAGTGGGGATTGGGCTCAGCCCCAGCATTTT.

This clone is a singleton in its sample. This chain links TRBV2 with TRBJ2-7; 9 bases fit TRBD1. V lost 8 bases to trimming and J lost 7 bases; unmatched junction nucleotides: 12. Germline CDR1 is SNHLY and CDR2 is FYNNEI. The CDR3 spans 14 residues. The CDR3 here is CASVTIQGAGEQYF. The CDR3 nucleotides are TGTGCCAGCGTTACAATACAGGGGGCGGGGGAGCAGTACTTC.

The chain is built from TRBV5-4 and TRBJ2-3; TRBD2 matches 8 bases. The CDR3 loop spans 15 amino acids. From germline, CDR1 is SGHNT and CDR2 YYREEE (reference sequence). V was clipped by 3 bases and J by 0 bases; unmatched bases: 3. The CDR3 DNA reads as TGTGCCAGCAGCTCGAAGCGGGAGAGCACAGATACGCAGTATTTT. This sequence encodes CASSSKRESTDTQYF.

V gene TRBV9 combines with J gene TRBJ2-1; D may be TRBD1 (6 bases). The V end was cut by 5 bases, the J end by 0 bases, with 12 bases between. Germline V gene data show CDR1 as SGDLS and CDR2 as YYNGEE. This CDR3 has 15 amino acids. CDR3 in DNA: TGTGCCAGCAGTGTTCGGGACAACTCCTACAATGAGCAGTTCTTC. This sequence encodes CASSVRDNSYNEQFF.

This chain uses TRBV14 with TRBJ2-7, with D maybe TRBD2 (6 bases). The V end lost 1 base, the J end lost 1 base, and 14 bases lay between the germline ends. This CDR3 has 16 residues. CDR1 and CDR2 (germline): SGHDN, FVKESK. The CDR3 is CASSQVGRRWSYEQYF. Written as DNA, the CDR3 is TGTGCCAGCAGCCAAGTAGGGAGGCGATGGTCCTACGAGCAGTACTTC. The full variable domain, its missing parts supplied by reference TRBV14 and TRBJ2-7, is EAGVTQFPSHSVIEKGQTVTLRCDPISGHDNLYWYRRVMGKEIKFLLHFVKESKQDESGMPNNRFLAERTGGTYSTLKVQPAELEDSGVYFCASSQVGRRWSYEQYFGPGTRLTVT.

CDR3 sequence reads: CASRWGTGDYEQYF. The CDR3, as DNA: TGTGCCAGTAGGTGGGGGACAGGGGACTACGAGCAGTACTTC. The chain uses TRBV19 and TRBJ2-7; 10 nucleotides line up with TRBD1. The CDR3 covers 14 residues. Germline V lookup: CDR1 LNHDA, CDR2 SQIVND (reference sequence). V dropped 6 bases and J dropped 3; count of bases not matched to a gene: 5.

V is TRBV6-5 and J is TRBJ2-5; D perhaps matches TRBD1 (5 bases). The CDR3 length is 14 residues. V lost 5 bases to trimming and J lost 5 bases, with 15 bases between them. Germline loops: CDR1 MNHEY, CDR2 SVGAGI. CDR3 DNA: TGTGCCAGCAGTGGAAGACAGAATGGCGAGACCCAGTACTTC. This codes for CASSGRQNGETQYF.